These T cell receptor beta chains were read from a single sample in a study of cytomegalovirus exposure and HLA in healthy donors. TCRdb's copy holds only in-frame clones and misses some; the assay was immunoSEQ multiplex PCR. Altogether 100,000 or so clones are present, roughly three quarters being singletons, with the ten largest covering around 6%. Sequences were obtained from PBMCs. The receptors stem from a male donor in good health and CMV-seronegative. CDR3s include the opening cysteine and the closing phenylalanine or tryptophan. Expanded clones get a size class; other rows say once, few or many, or leave the size out.

CDR3 protein,CDR3 length,clone size,V gene
CASSPSSPGGVTEAFF,16,once,TRBV18
CASSQKTGTGGAGNIQYF,18,.,TRBV4-3
CASSHPLTTANLAGGLFF,18,.,TRBV7-6
CASSQGAGTFTDTQYF,16,.,TRBV4-3
CASSTGGEDEQYF,13,.,TRBV18
CASSPRGRVPDGYTF,15,once,TRBV4-1
CASSRRDYEQYF,12,.,TRBV6-1
CASSPDRGSYEQYF,14,.,TRBV7-2
CASSQLYSGVRDTQYF,16,.,TRBV5-1
CASSRRQANYEQYF,14,.,TRBV7-8
CASSRQGAGNQYF,13,.,TRBV4-1
CASRRLETQYF,11,.,TRBV6-1